This section outlines one T cell receptor beta chain sequence together with its context. The target antigen is unknown. Sequencing used immunoSEQ multiplex PCR; TCRdb keeps in-frame clones, though not all of them. The sample includes more than 70,000 clones, 91% of them seen just once. The V gene end was trimmed by 5 bases and the J gene end by 4 bases; junction bases not matched to a gene: 8. The V gene's germline CDR1 is LNHDA and CDR2 SQIVND (reference sequence). CDR3 size: 15 residues. This sample stems from a study of T cell responses to AZD1222 COVID-19 vaccine. Findings and limits, study-wide: Unmutated regions of variants are reportedly targeted by nearly half of spike-specific TCRs. It should be noted that donors were predominantly white British and more often female, and clonal diversity was possibly underestimated.

This rearrangement joins TRBV19 to TRBJ1-5, with 7 nucleotides matching TRBD1. The sequence came from an adult who received the AZD1222 COVID-19 vaccine. The sample here was peripheral blood, taken 28 days after the second AZD1222 dose. For the CDR3, the DNA is TGTGCCAGTAGTGACCGACAGGGTGGAAATCAGCCCCAGCATTTT. Its protein product is CASSDRQGGNQPQHF.